This T cell receptor (beta chain) was sequenced in a study of blood T cell repertoires in COVID-19. Study at large: The United States, Italy and Spain provided the acute and convalescent COVID-19 samples. PBMCs, B-cell-depleted T cells, or T cells provided the cDNA or gDNA that made up the material.

Per the original data handling: The assay estimated nucleated cells by amplifying reference gene primers. Measured with immunoSEQ multiplex PCR; TCRdb has only the in-frame clones, and not every one. V, J and clone size are those of that table, while D and trimming were read from the DNA. Here the sample spans a few hundred thousand clones, 65% to 90% being singletons. V shed 5 bases and J 7 bases; nucleotides not matched to a gene: 8. Germline loops: CDR1 LNHDA, CDR2 SQIVND (reference sequence). The CDR3 loop spans 15 amino acids. This clone has only a few counts. The sequenced sample consisted of peripheral blood. The V and J genes are TRBV19 and TRBJ1-5; 10 bases match TRBD1. This clonotype originated in a human donor in a cohort sampled during active COVID-19. The CDR3 is CASSSRQGAGQPQHF. As DNA, the CDR3 is TGTGCCAGTAGTTCCAGACAGGGGGCTGGACAGCCCCAGCATTTT.